One sample yielded the 12 T cell receptor beta chains listed below, sequenced in a study of cytomegalovirus exposure and HLA in healthy donors. PCR primers comprised 60 Vbeta and 13 Jbeta primers. Sequenced by immunoSEQ multiplex PCR; TCRdb stores in-frame clones only, minus some. The clone table shows 120,000 to 150,000 clones, with the ten largest holding about 1.6%. The sample consisted of PBMCs. The receptors derive from a woman aged 45-65 years in good health and CMV-seronegative.

This chain uses TRBV18 with TRBJ1-2; D is undetermined. The CDR3 totals 13 residues. Germline V lookup: CDR1 KGHSH, CDR2 LQKENI. Trimming took off 3 bases at V and 8 bases at J, with 13 bases between the two ends. CDR3 protein: CASSPYGIRGYTF. The CDR3 bases are TGTGCCAGCTCACCCTACGGGATCCGGGGCTACACCTTC.

The chain is built from TRBV6-5 and TRBJ1-5; 7 positions match TRBD1. The V and J ends lost 5 bases and 4 bases, in that order; junction bases with no gene match: 5. This CDR3 spans 14 amino acids. Germline V gene lookup returns CDR1 MNHEY and CDR2 SVGAGI. CDR3 in amino acids: CASSRGQANQPQHF. The CDR3 region has the DNA TGTGCCAGCAGTAGAGGACAGGCTAATCAGCCCCAGCATTTT.

This chain joins TRBV5-6 and TRBJ1-3; 8 nucleotides align to TRBD1. The CDR3 totals 16 residues. The J segment lost 4 bases and the V segment lost 1 base, leaving 7 bases of the junction unmatched. CDR1 is SGHDT and CDR2 is YYEEEE in the germline V gene. CDR3 region: CASSLYSPGGGNTIYF. CDR3 sequence (DNA): TGTGCCAGCAGCTTGTATTCCCCAGGGGGCGGAAACACCATATATTTT.

CDR3 in DNA: TGTGCCAGCACCCCTTCGGGGTTCCCTTTAGGAGGCTACACCTTC. Its translation: CASTPSGFPLGGYTF. The chain links TRBV6-5 to TRBJ1-2; no clear D. V lost 7 bases and J lost 8, with 23 bases in between. The CDR3 consists of 15 residues. CDR1 MNHEY and CDR2 SVGAGI come from the germline V gene.

V is TRBV7-2 and J is TRBJ2-7; weak D call: TRBD2 (6 bases). The CDR3 is 15 residues long. V lost 1 base to trimming and J lost 4 bases, with 14 bases between them. Germline loops: CDR1 SGHTA, CDR2 FQGNSA. CDR3 protein: CASSLEGGGFYEQYF. CDR3 sequence (DNA): TGTGCCAGCAGCTTAGAAGGTGGAGGGTTTTACGAGCAGTACTTC.

CDR3 DNA: TGTGCCAGCAGCTTAACAGCGGGATGGGATGAGCAGTTCTTC. Translated: CASSLTAGWDEQFF. This sequence joins TRBV7-7 and TRBJ2-1; 7 bases map to TRBD2. The CDR3 is made up of 14 amino acids. Germline CDR1 and CDR2: SSHAT and FNYEAQ (reference sequence). With V trimmed by 2 bases and J by 8 bases, 6 bases remained unmatched.

This chain connects TRBV7-8 to TRBJ1-1; D call uncertain. V lost 3 bases to trimming and J lost 4 bases, with 12 bases between them. The germline V gene has CDR1 SGHVS and CDR2 FQNEAQ. This CDR3 is 14 amino acids long. The CDR3 loop is CASSLAGRGTEAFF. The CDR3 nucleotides read TGTGCCAGCAGCTTGGCAGGACGGGGCACTGAAGCTTTCTTT. The variable domain in full, with the rest retrieved from reference TRBV7-8 and TRBJ1-1, is GAGVSQSPRYKVAKRGQDVALRCDPISGHVSLFWYQQALGQGPEFLTYFQNEAQLDKSGLPSDRFFAERPEGSVSTLKIQRTQQEDSAVYLCASSLAGRGTEAFFGQGTRLTVV.

This chain connects TRBV5-1 to TRBJ2-7; 13 bases align to TRBD2. The CDR3 is 17 residues long. Germline values: CDR1 SGHRS, CDR2 YFSETQ. The junction had 7 bases not matched to a gene; V was cut back by 4 bases and J by 0 bases. The DNA of the CDR3 is TGCGCCAGCAGCCTCCAGACTAGCGGGGGGTACTCCTACGAGCAGTACTTC. Translated, it gives CASSLQTSGGYSYEQYF.

The chain carries TRBV6-1 and TRBJ1-1, with TRBD1 matching over 7 bases. From germline, CDR1 is MNHNS and CDR2 SASEGT. The trim removed 6 bases at V and 1 base at J, leaving 8 bases unmatched. The CDR3 has 15 amino acids. The CDR3, as DNA: TGTGCCAGCAGGGCTCAGGGGGAAAGGAACACTGAAGCTTTCTTT. It yields the protein CASRAQGERNTEAFF.

The chain recombines TRBV5-1 with TRBJ1-2; no clear D. The V end was cut by 4 bases, the J end by 4 bases, with 20 bases between. The germline V gene has CDR1 SGHRS and CDR2 YFSETQ. This CDR3 has 16 residues. CDR3 loop: CASSPLGEGWSYGYTF. DNA of the CDR3: TGCGCCAGCAGCCCCCTGGGTGAGGGCTGGAGCTATGGCTACACCTTC.

The rearrangement uses TRBV7-3 and TRBJ2-1; 7 positions match TRBD2. V gave up 5 bases and J gave up 2 bases; unmatched junction bases: 3. This CDR3 region has 14 residues. The germline V gene encodes CDR1 SGHTA and CDR2 FQGTGA. The CDR3 loop is CASSPSGAYNEQFF. Written as DNA, the CDR3 is TGTGCCAGCAGCCCGAGCGGGGCCTACAATGAGCAGTTCTTC.

This chain links TRBV2 with TRBJ2-7, with a weak D call TRBD1 (5 bases). CDR1 and CDR2 from the germline V gene are SNHLY and FYNNEI. Trimming removed 4 bases from V and 6 bases from J, with 16 bases in between. The CDR3 length is 14 residues. The CDR3, as DNA: TGTGCCAGCAGTGGGACACCCACCCCTCTCGAGCAGTACTTC. Its translation is CASSGTPTPLEQYF. The full variable domain, its missing parts supplied by reference TRBV2 and TRBJ2-7, is EPEVTQTPSHQVTQMGQEVILRCVPISNHLYFYWYRQILGQKVEFLVSFYNNEISEKSEIFDDQFSVERPDGSNFTLKIRSTKLEDSAMYFCASSGTPTPLEQYFGPGTRLTVT.